The text below deals with one TCR beta chain. The antigen remains unidentified. The method was immunoSEQ multiplex PCR; TCRdb's version includes in-frame clones alone and lacks a portion of them. The sample shows 95,000 to 150,000 clones, 80% to 90% of them seen only once. These data come from a study of T cell responses to AZD1222 COVID-19 vaccine. As for the study in general: Investigators merged groups given second doses at roughly 4 or roughly 12 weeks.

V trimming: 6 bases; J trimming: 2 bases; junction bases outside the gene matches: 10. Germline V gene data show CDR1 as MNHEY and CDR2 as SMNVEV (reference sequence). CDR3 length: 15 amino acids. Findings and caveats of the study: CD4 TCRs associated with vaccination spanned spike, dominating at 160-218 and 743-854. Without day 14 samples, only post-peak T cell repertoires were studied.

This receptor was obtained from an adult in good health. Source: peripheral blood, taken on day 0 of AZD1222 vaccination. The J gene is TRBJ2-7, the V gene TRBV27; 7 bases agree with TRBD2. The CDR3 DNA follows: TGTGCCAGCAGCTCGTGGGGGGGGGACCCCTACGAGCAGTACTTC. Its translation: CASSSWGGDPYEQYF.